This TCR beta chain was sequenced in a study of blood T cell repertoires in COVID-19. Overall study context: From T cells, B-cell-depleted T cells, or PBMCs came the material, which was cDNA or gDNA.

The V gene's germline CDR1 is SGHRS and CDR2 YFSETQ. CDR3 length: 14 amino acids. V was clipped by 4 bases and J by 4 bases, with 14 bases between them. This clone has a handful of counts. Those enrolled, adults aged roughly 18 to 90 years, came from 24 US areas. Donors were grouped by their self-reported clinical history. Libraries were prepared by immunoSEQ multiplex PCR; TCRdb keeps only in-frame clonotypes and omits some of them. Found here are under 250,000 clones, about 87% of them singletons; the top ten hold more than 3%. The sample comprised PBMCs or T cells enriched from blood (not recorded which). V is TRBV5-1 and J is TRBJ1-2, with D tentatively TRBD1 (5 bases). This sequence originates from a woman aged 30 to 39 who had been exposed to COVID-19. CDR3: CASSDAGWVYGYTF. In DNA, the CDR3 is TGCGCCAGCAGCGATGCAGGGTGGGTCTATGGCTACACCTTC.